Each of the 18 T cell receptor beta chains below was sequenced from the same sample in a study of technical replicates of blood from a few donors. Repertoires were generated with immunoSEQ multiplex PCR, while TCRdb's copy carries only in-frame clones and drops some. The data contain approximately 80,000 clones, roughly 91% of them seen just once; the ten biggest clones take up 0.25%. Sequencing was done on a sample of T cells isolated from PBMCs. Source of these receptors: a human donor in good health.

This clone was observed once. The J gene is TRBJ2-5, the V gene TRBV27, with a tentative D call TRBD1 (6 bases). Germline lookup yields CDR1 MNHEY and CDR2 SMNVEV (reference sequence). The length of the CDR3 is 13 residues. V dropped 4 bases and J dropped 1 base, with 7 bases sitting between them. The CDR3 spells CASSWGPQETQYF. Here the CDR3 DNA reads TGTGCCAGCAGTTGGGGGCCCCAAGAGACCCAGTACTTC.

The chain combines TRBV4-1 with TRBJ1-6, with TRBD1 matching over 10 bases. The CDR3 has 18 residues. Germline loops: CDR1 MGHRA, CDR2 YSYEKL. V shed 0 bases and J 9 bases; nucleotides not matched to a gene: 11. CDR3: CASSQDGTGDPRSSPLHF. In DNA form, the CDR3 reads TGCGCCAGCAGCCAAGACGGGACAGGGGACCCCCGAAGTTCACCCCTCCACTTT.

This chain's CDR3 is CASSYSGQGSYEQYF. The CDR3 DNA sequence: TGTGCCAGCAGTTATAGTGGACAGGGGTCCTACGAGCAGTACTTC. This chain connects TRBV6-6 to TRBJ2-7; 9 bases align to TRBD1. The CDR3 is 15 amino acids. CDR1 and CDR2 (germline): MNHNY, SVGAGI (reference sequence). V shed 3 bases, J shed 1 base, and the junction held 4 bases outside the gene matches.

The chain links TRBV2 to TRBJ1-1; no reliable D call. The germline CDR1 and CDR2 sequences are SNHLY and FYNNEI. The CDR3 extends over 13 amino acids. V was trimmed by 8 bases and J by 6 bases, leaving 16 bases between them. CDR3: CASETHGVAEAFF. As DNA, the CDR3 is TGTGCCAGCGAAACCCACGGGGTTGCTGAAGCTTTCTTT.

This sequence joins TRBV4-2 and TRBJ2-7; D call uncertain. V was pared by 0 bases and J by 5 bases, with 5 bases between. Germline CDR1 LGHNA, CDR2 YNFKEQ. CDR3 length equals 12 residues. The CDR3 bases are TGTGCCAGCAGCCAAGATGGAGACGAGCAGTACTTC. It yields the protein CASSQDGDEQYF.

Concerning this clone: The junction differs from germline at one of its ends, possibly a read error. The J gene is TRBJ1-4, the V gene TRBV7-7; 9 positions match TRBD1. The CDR3 has 15 residues. The germline gives CDR1 SSHAT, CDR2 FNYEAQ (reference sequence). CDR3 nucleotides: TGTGCTAGCAGCCGATCGGGACAGGGAAATGAAAAACTGTTTTTT. Amino acids: CASSRSGQGNEKLFF.

This chain connects TRBV5-1 to TRBJ2-7, with a possible D match to TRBD2 (6 bases). Germline CDR1 reads SGHRS; CDR2 reads YFSETQ. CDR3 length equals 16 residues. The V end lost 4 bases, the J end lost 6 bases, and 23 bases lay between the germline ends. The CDR3 loop reads CASSQGSGETQGEQYF. DNA of the CDR3: TGCGCCAGCAGCCAAGGGTCGGGAGAAACCCAGGGCGAGCAGTACTTC.

The gene calls are TRBV6-1 and TRBJ2-4, with D possibly being TRBD2 (6 bases). The germline gives CDR1 MNHNS, CDR2 SASEGT. CDR3 length equals 15 residues. Trimming shortened V by 1 base and J by 7 bases, and 14 bases separated the two germline ends. The CDR3 DNA reads TGTGCCAGCAGTGAAGGGACTACAGCGGCGAACATTCAGTACTTC. This gives the protein CASSEGTTAANIQYF.

In this sample, this clone turned up once. The rearrangement uses TRBV19 and TRBJ2-2, with D perhaps TRBD2 (6 bases). The length of the CDR3 is 15 residues. Trimming shortened V by 6 bases and J by 6 bases, and 17 bases separated the two germline ends. Germline assignment: CDR1 LNHDA and CDR2 SQIVND (reference sequence). CDR3: CASRPWTEGSGELFF. CDR3 DNA: TGTGCCAGTAGACCATGGACGGAGGGATCCGGGGAGCTGTTTTTT.

This chain connects TRBV5-8 to TRBJ1-2, with 9 positions matching TRBD1. The V segment lost 2 bases and the J segment 3 bases; nucleotides outside the gene matches: 8. This CDR3 spans 16 amino acids. CDR1 is SGHTS and CDR2 is YDEGEE in the germline V gene. The CDR3 DNA follows: TGTGCCAGCAGCTTAGCTACAGGGGGCGTATACTATGGCTACACCTTC. Encoded protein: CASSLATGGVYYGYTF.

The chain combines TRBV25-1 with TRBJ2-3, with a weak D call TRBD1 (5 bases). Germline CDR1 reads MGHDK; CDR2 reads SYGVNS. Trimming took 3 bases from V and 2 from J, leaving 21 bases between them. The CDR3 contains 18 residues. CDR3: CASSDRRGAATYTDTQYF. Here the CDR3 DNA reads TGTGCCAGCAGTGACCGTCGTGGGGCGGCAACCTACACAGATACGCAGTATTTT.

This clone turned up a few times. The chain combines TRBV10-3 with TRBJ2-5; D gene ambiguous. The CDR3 loop spans 11 amino acids. The germline CDR1 and CDR2 sequences are ENHRY and SYGVKD. Trimming left V 3 bases short and J 5 bases short, with 4 bases between. DNA of the CDR3: TGTGCCATCAGTGACTCGGAGACCCAGTACTTC. Protein sequence: CAISDSETQYF.

This chain joins TRBV11-2 and TRBJ2-3; 8 nucleotides agree with TRBD2. After removal of 5 bases from V and 6 bases from J, the junction contained 10 bases not matched to a gene. Germline V gene lookup returns CDR1 SGHAT and CDR2 FQNNGV. This CDR3 contains 15 residues. The CDR3: CASSQTSGAWDTQYF. The CDR3 DNA reads as TGTGCCAGCAGCCAAACTAGCGGAGCGTGGGATACGCAGTATTTT.

This clone has a single count. V gene TRBV29-1 combines with J gene TRBJ2-1, with 8 bases identical to TRBD2. CDR3 size: 14 residues. Germline V gene sequence: CDR1 SQVTM, CDR2 ANQGSEA. The ends lost 6 bases at V and 7 bases at J; junction bases unmatched: 11. In DNA, the CDR3 is TGCAGCGTCCGTCAGCGGGAGACGTGGAATGAGCAGTTCTTC. Translation gives CSVRQRETWNEQFF.

A single count supports this clone. The gene calls are TRBV5-6 and TRBJ2-6; 9 bases align to TRBD2. Germline V gives CDR1 SGHDT, CDR2 YYEEEE. V trimming: 0 bases; J trimming: 0 bases; junction bases outside the gene matches: 7. CDR3 length equals 19 residues. The CDR3 protein is CASSLATSGLLSGANVLTF. The CDR3 bases are TGTGCCAGCAGCTTGGCCACTAGCGGGCTCCTCTCTGGGGCCAACGTCCTGACTTTC.

The chain is built from TRBV7-2 and TRBJ1-1; TRBD1 is a possible D gene (6 bases). Trimming took 4 bases from V and 9 from J, leaving 21 bases between them. This CDR3 is 15 amino acids long. Germline V gene lookup returns CDR1 SGHTA and CDR2 FQGNSA. In DNA form, the CDR3 reads TGTGCCAGCAGCTATCACGACCGGGACATTGCCCAAGCTTTCTTT. Translation gives CASSYHDRDIAQAFF.

The genes are TRBV12-2 and TRBJ2-1; no DNA check was done on the table's D call, TRBD2. TRBV12-2 counts as a pseudogene. The CDR3 has 19 amino acids. CDR3 amino acids: CASRLDRIGLAGGRNEQFF. CDR3 nucleotide sequence: TGTGCAAGTCGCTTAGACCGTATCGGGCTAGCGGGAGGGCGGAATGAGCAGTTCTTC.

V usage is TRBV7-9 and J usage is TRBJ2-1; D is perhaps TRBD1 (5 bases). Trimming took 1 base from V and 7 from J, leaving 5 bases between them. The germline V gene encodes CDR1 SEHNR and CDR2 FQNEAQ (reference sequence). The CDR3 loop spans 12 amino acids. In DNA form, the CDR3 reads TGTGCCAGCAGCTTAGGACAGAATGAGCAGTTCTTC. Amino acids: CASSLGQNEQFF.